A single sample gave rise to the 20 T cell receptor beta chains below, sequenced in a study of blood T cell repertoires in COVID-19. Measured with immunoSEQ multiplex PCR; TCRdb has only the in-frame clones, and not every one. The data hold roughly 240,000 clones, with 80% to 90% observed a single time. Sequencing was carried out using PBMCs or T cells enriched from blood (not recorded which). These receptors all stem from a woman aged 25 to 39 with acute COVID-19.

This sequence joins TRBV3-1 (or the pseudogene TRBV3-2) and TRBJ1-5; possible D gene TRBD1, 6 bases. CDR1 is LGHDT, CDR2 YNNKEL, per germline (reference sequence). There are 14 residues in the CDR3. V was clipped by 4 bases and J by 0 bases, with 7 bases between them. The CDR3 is CASSRTDSNQPQHF. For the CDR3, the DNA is TGTGCCAGCAGCCGGACAGATAGCAATCAGCCCCAGCATTTT.

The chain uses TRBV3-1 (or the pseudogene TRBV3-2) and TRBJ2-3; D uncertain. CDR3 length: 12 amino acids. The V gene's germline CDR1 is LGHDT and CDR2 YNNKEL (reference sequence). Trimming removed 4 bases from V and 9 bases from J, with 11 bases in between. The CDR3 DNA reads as TGTGCCAGCAGCCGCCAGGAAGACACGCAGTATTTT. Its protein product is CASSRQEDTQYF.

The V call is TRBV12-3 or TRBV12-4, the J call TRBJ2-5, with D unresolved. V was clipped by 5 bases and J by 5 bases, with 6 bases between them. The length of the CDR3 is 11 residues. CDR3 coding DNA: TGTGCCAGCAGTGATAGCGAGACCCAGTACTTC. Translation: CASSDSETQYF.

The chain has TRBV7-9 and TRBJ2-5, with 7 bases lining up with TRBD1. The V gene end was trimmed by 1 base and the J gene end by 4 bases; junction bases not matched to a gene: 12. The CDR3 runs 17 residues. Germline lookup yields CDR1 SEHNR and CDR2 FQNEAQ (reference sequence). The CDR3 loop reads CASSLGPDRAEVETQYF. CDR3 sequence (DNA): TGTGCCAGCAGCTTAGGCCCAGACAGGGCTGAGGTAGAGACCCAGTACTTC. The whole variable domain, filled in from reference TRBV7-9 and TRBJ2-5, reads DTGVSQNPRHKITKRGQNVTFRCDPISEHNRLYWYRQTLGQGPEFLTYFQNEAQLEKSRLLSDRFSAERPKGSFSTLEIQRTEQGDSAMYLCASSLGPDRAEVETQYFGPGTRLLVL.

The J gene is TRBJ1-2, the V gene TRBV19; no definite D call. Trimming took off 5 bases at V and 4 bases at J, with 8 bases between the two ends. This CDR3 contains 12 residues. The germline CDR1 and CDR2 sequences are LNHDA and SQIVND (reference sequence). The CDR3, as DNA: TGTGCCAGTAGTCCCGGTTCCTATGGCTACACCTTC. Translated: CASSPGSYGYTF.

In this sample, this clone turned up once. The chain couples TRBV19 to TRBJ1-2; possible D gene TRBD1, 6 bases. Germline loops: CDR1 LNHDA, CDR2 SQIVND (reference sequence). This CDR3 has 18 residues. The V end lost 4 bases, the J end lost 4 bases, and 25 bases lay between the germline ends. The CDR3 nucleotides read TGTGCCAGTAGTAATCTTCGGGGGGCCATCTACACCGGCTATGGCTACACCTTC. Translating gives CASSNLRGAIYTGYGYTF.

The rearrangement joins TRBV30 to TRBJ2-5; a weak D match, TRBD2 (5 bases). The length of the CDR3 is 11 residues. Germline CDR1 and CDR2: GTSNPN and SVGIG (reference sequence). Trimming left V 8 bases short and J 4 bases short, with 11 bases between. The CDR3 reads CAAPAGETQYF. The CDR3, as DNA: TGTGCCGCACCCGCGGGAGAGACCCAGTACTTC.

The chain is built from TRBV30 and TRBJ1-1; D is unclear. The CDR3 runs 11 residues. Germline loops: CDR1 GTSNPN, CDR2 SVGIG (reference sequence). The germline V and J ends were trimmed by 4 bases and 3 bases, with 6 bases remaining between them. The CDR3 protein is CAWMPDTEAFF. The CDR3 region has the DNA TGTGCCTGGATGCCGGACACTGAAGCTTTCTTT. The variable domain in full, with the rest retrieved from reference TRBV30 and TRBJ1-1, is SQTIHQWPATLVQPVGSPLSLECTVEGTSNPNLYWYRQAAGRGLQLLFYSVGIGQISSEVPQNLSASRPQDRQFILSSKKLLLSDSGFYLCAWMPDTEAFFGQGTRLTVV.

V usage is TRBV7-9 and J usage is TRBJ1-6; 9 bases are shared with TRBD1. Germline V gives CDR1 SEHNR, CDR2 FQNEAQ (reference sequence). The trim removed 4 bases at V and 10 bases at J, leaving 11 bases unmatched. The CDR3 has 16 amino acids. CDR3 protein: CASSSPGTGYQSPLHF. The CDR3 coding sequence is TGTGCCAGCAGCTCTCCGGGGACAGGGTACCAATCACCCCTCCACTTT.

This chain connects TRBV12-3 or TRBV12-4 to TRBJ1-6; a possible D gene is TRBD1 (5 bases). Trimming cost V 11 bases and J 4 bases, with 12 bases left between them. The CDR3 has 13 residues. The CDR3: CAATRGYNSPLHF. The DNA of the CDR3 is TGTGCCGCTACCCGGGGGTATAATTCACCCCTCCACTTT.

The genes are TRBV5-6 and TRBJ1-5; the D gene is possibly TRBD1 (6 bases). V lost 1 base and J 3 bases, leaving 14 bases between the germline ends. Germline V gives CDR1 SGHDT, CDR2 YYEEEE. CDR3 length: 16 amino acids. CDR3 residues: CASSLRMAGVNQPQHF. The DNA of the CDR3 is TGTGCCAGCAGCTTGCGAATGGCAGGGGTCAATCAGCCCCAGCATTTT.

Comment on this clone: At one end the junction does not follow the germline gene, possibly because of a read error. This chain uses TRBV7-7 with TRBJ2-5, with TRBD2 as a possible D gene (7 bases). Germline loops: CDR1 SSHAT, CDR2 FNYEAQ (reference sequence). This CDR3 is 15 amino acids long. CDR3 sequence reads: CASSQSGGAFETQYF. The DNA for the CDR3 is TGTGCTAGCAGCCAGAGTGGGGGGGCTTTTGAGACCCAGTACTTC.

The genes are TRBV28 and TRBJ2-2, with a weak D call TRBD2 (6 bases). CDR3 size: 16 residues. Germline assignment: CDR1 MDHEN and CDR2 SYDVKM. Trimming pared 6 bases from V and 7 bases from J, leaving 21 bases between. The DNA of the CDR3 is TGTGCCAGCAGCCCGGACCCGGGGACTCGAGGCGGGGAGCTGTTTTTT. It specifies CASSPDPGTRGGELFF.

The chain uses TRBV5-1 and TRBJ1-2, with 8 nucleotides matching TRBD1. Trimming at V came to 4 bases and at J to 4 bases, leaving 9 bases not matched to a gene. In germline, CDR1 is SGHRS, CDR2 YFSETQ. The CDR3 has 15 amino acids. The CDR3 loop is CASSGDRGDIYGYTF. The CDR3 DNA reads TGCGCCAGCAGCGGCGACAGGGGAGACATCTATGGCTACACCTTC.

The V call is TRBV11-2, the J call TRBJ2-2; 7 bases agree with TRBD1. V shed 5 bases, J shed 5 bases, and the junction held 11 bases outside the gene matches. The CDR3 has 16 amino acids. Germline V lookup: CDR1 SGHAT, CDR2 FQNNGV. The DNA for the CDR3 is TGTGCCAGCAGCCTACAGGCCGGGACAGAAACCGGGGAGCTGTTTTTT. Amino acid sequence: CASSLQAGTETGELFF.

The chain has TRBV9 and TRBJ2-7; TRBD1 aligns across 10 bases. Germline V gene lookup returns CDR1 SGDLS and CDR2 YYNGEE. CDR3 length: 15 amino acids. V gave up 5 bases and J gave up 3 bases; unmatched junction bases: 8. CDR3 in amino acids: CASSPEGDRGYEQYF. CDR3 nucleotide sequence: TGTGCCAGCAGTCCCGAGGGGGACAGGGGCTACGAGCAGTACTTC.

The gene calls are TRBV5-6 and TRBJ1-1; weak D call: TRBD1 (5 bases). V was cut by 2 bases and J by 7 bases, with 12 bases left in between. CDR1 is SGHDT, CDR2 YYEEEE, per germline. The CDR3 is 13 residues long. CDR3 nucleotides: TGTGCCAGCAGCTTAGTTACCGGGGGTGAAGCTTTCTTT. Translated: CASSLVTGGEAFF.

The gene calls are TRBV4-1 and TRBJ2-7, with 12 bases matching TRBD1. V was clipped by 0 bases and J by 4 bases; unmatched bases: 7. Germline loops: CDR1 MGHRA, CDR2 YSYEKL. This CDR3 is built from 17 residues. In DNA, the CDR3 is TGCGCCAGCAGCCAAGATGCAGCGGGACAGGGGGCTTACGAGCAGTACTTC. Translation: CASSQDAAGQGAYEQYF.

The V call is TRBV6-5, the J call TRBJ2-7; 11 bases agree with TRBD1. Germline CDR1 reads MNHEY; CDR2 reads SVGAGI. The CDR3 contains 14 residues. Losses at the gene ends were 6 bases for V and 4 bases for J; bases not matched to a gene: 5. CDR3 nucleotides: TGTGCCAGCAGGGGACAGGGGGGTCTATACGAGCAGTACTTC. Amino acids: CASRGQGGLYEQYF.

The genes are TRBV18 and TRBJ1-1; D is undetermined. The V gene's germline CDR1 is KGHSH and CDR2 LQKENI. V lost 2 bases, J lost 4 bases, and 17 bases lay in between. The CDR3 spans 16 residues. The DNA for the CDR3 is TGTGCCAGCTCACCAAGAGTCCCCGACACGACCACTGAAGCTTTCTTT. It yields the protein CASSPRVPDTTTEAFF.